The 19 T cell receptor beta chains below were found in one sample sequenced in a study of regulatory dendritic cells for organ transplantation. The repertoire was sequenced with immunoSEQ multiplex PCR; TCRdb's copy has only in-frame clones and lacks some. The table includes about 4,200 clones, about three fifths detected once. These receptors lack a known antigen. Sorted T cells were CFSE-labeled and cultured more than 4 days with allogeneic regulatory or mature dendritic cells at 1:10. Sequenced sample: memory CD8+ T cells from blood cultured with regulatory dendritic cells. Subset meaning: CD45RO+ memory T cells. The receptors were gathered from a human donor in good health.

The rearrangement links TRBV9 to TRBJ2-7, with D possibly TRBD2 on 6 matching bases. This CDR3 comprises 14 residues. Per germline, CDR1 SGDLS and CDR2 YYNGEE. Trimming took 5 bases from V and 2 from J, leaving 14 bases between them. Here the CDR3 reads CASSDGGNPYEQYF. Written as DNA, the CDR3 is TGTGCCAGCAGTGACGGGGGAAACCCCTACGAGCAGTACTTC.

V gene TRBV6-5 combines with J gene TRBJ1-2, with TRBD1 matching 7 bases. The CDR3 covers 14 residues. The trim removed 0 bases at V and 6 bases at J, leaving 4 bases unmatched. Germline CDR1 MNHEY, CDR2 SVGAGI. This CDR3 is CASSYSNTGDGYTF. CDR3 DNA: TGTGCCAGCAGTTACTCGAATACAGGGGATGGCTACACCTTC.

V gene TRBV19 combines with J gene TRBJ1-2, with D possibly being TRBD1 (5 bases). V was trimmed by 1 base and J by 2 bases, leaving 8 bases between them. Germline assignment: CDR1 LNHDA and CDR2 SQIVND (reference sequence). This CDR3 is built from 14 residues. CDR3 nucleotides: TGTGCCAGTAGTATAGGGGCAGGGAACTATGGCTACACCTTC. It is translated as CASSIGAGNYGYTF. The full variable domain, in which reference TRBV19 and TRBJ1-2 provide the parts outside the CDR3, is DGGITQSPKYLFRKEGQNVTLSCEQNLNHDAMYWYRQDPGQGLRLIYYSQIVNDFQKGDIAEGYSVSREKKESFPLTVTSAQKNPTAFYLCASSIGAGNYGYTFGSGTRLTVV.

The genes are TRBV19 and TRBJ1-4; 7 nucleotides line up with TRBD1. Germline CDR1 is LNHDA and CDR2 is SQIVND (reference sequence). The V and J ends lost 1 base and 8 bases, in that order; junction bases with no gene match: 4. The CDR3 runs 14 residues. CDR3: CASSIADRNEKLFF. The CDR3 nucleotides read TGTGCCAGTAGTATAGCGGACAGGAACGAAAAACTGTTTTTT.

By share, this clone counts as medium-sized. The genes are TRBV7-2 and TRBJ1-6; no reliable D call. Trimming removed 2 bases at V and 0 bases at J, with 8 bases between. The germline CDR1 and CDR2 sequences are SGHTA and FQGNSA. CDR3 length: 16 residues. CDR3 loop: CASSLRHSSYNSPLHF. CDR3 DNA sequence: TGTGCCAGCAGCTTAAGGCACAGCTCCTATAATTCACCCCTCCACTTT. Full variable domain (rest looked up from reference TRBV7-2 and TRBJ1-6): GAGVSQSPSNKVTEKGKDVELRCDPISGHTALYWYRQSLGQGLEFLIYFQGNSAPDKSGLPSDRFSAERTGGSVSTLTIQRTQQEDSAVYLCASSLRHSSYNSPLHFGNGTRLTVT.

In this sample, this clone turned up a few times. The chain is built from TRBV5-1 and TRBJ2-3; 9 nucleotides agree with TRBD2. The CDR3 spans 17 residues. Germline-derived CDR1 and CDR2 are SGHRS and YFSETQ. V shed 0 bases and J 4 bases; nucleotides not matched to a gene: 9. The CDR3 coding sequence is TGCGCCAGCAGCTTGGATCTTCGCGGGGGGGCCGCAGATACGCAGTATTTT. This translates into CASSLDLRGGAADTQYF.

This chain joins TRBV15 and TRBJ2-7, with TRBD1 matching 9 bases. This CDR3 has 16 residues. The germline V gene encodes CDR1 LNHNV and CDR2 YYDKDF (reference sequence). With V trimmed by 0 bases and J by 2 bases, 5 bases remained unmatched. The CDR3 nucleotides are TGTGCCACCAGCAGAGATGAGGGGACAGGGACCTACGAGCAGTACTTC. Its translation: CATSRDEGTGTYEQYF.

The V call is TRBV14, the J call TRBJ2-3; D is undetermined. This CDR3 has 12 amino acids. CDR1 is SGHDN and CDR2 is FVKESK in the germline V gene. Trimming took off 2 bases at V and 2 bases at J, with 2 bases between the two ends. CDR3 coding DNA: TGTGCCAGCAGCCAATACACAGATACGCAGTATTTT. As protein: CASSQYTDTQYF. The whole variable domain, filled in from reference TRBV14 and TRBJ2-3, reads EAGVTQFPSHSVIEKGQTVTLRCDPISGHDNLYWYRRVMGKEIKFLLHFVKESKQDESGMPNNRFLAERTGGTYSTLKVQPAELEDSGVYFCASSQYTDTQYFGPGTRLTVL.

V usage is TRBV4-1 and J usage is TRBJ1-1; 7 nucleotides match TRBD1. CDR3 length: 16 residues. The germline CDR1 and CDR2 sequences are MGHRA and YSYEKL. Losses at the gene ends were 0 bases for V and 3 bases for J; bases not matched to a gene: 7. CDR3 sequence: CASSQDHRGVDTEAFF. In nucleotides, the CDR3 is TGCGCCAGCAGCCAAGATCACAGGGGTGTAGACACTGAAGCTTTCTTT.

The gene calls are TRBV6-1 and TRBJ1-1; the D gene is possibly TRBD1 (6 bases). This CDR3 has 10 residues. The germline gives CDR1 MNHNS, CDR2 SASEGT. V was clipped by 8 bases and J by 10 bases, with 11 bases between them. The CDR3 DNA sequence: TGTGCCAGCGGACCACAGGGAGCTTTCTTT. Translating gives CASGPQGAFF.

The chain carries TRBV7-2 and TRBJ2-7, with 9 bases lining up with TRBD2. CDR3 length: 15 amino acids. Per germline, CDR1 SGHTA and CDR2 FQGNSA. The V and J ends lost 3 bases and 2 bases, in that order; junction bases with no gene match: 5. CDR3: CASSFLAGDAYEQYF. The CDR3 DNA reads TGTGCCAGCAGCTTTTTAGCGGGGGACGCCTACGAGCAGTACTTC.

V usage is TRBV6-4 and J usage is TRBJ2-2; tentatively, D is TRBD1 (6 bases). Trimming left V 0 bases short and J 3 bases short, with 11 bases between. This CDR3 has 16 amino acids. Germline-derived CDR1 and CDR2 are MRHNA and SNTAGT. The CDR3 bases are TGTGCCAGCAGTGACTCGTCCAGGGGCGACACCGGGGAGCTGTTTTTT. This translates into CASSDSSRGDTGELFF.

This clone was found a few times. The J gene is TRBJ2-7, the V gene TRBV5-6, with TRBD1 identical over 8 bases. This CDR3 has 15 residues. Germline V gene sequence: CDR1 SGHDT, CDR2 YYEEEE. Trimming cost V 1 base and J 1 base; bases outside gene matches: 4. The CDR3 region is CASSLRDRRSYEQYF. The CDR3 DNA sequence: TGTGCCAGCAGCTTGCGGGACAGGCGTTCCTACGAGCAGTACTTC.

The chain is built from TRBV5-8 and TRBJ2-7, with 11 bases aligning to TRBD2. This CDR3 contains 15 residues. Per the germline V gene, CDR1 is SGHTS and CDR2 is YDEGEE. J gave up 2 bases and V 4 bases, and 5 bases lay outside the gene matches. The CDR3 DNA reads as TGTGCCAGCAGCGGACAACTAGCGGGGGCCTACGAGCAGTACTTC. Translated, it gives CASSGQLAGAYEQYF.

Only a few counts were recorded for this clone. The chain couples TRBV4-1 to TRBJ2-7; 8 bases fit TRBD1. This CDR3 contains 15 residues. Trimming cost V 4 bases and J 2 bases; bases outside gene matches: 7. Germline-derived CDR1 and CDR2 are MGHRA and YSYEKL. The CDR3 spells CASSLSGTGAYEQYF. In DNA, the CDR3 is TGCGCCAGCAGCCTGTCCGGGACAGGAGCCTACGAGCAGTACTTC.

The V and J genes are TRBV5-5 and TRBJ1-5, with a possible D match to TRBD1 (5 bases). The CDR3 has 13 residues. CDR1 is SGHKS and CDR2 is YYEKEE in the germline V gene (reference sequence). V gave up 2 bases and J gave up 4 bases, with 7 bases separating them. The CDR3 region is CASSFSGNQPQHF. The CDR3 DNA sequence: TGTGCCAGCAGCTTTTCAGGGAATCAGCCCCAGCATTTT. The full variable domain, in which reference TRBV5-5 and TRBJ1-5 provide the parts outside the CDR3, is DAGVTQSPTHLIKTRGQQVTLRCSPISGHKSVSWYQQVLGQGPQFIFQYYEKEERGRGNFPDRFSARQFPNYSSELNVNALLLGDSALYLCASSFSGNQPQHFGDGTRLSIL.

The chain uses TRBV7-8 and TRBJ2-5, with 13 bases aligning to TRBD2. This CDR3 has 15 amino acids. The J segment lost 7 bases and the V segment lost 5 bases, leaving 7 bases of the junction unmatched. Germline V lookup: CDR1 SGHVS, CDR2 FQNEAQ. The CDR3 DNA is TGTGCCAGCAGCGAGGGACTAGCGGGGTTTGGGACCCAGTACTTC. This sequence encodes CASSEGLAGFGTQYF.

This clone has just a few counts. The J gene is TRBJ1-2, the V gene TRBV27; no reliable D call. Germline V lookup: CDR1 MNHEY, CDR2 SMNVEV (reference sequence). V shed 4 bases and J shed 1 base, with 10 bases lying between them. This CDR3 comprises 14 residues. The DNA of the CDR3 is TGTGCCAGCAGTTCCTCGACACGTAACTATGGCTACACCTTC. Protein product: CASSSSTRNYGYTF.

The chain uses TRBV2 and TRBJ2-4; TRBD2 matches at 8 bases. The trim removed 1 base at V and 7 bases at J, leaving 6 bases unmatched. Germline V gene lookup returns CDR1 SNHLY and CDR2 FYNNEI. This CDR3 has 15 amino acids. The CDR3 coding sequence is TGTGCCAGCAGTGAAGGTAGCGGGGTAGAGAACATTCAGTACTTC. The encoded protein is CASSEGSGVENIQYF.